What follows are 23 T cell receptor beta chains derived from one specimen sequenced in a study of prognosis after radiotherapy for stage I lung cancer. The TCR beta CDR3 region was amplified from genomic DNA, with two rounds of multiplex PCR being used for the amplification. First-round PCR employed TRBV- and TRBJ-specific primers for each gene. MiXCR was run by TCRdb on the multiplex PCR reads, yielding one entry per CDR3 protein. The data hold approximately 30,000 distinct CDR3 sequences, with 25% to 35% observed a single time. The sequenced sample was PBMCs, obtained before or after stereotactic body radiation therapy (not recorded which). Receptor source: a donor at least 50 years old with non-small cell lung cancer.

The chain carries TRBV20-1 and TRBJ2-7; D tentatively fits TRBD1 or TRBD2 (5 bases each). Germline V gene lookup returns CDR1 DFQATT and CDR2 SNEGSKA (reference sequence). The length of the CDR3 is 13 residues. CDR3 region: CIPVRGFAYEQYF. The DNA for the CDR3 is TGCATCCCCGTGAGGGGTTTCGCCTACGAGCAGTACTTC.

The table lists this clonotype with many counts. This rearrangement joins TRBV4-1 to TRBJ1-2; weak D call: TRBD1 (5 bases). This CDR3 has 15 residues. Germline V gene lookup returns CDR1 MGHRA and CDR2 YSYEKL. Trimming removed 4 bases from V and 6 bases from J, with 18 bases in between. CDR3 amino acids: CASSLGTFYRDGYTF. The CDR3 region has the DNA TGCGCCAGCAGCCTCGGGACCTTTTATCGCGATGGCTACACCTTC.

This chain links TRBV6-1 with TRBJ1-2, with D possibly TRBD1 on 5 matching bases. Germline loops: CDR1 MNHNS, CDR2 SASEGT. The CDR3 has 16 residues. V gave up 2 bases and J gave up 0 bases, with 13 bases separating them. The CDR3 region has the DNA TGTGCCAGCAGTGAAAATAGGGGCAGGACTAACTATGGCTACACCTTC. The encoded protein is CASSENRGRTNYGYTF.

This clonotype was counted many times. CDR3 DNA sequence: TGCGCCAGCAGCTTGAGGCTAGCGGCCTACAATGAGCAGTTCTTC. Residues: CASSLRLAAYNEQFF. The chain carries TRBV5-1 and TRBJ2-1; 7 bases fit TRBD2. Trimming cost V 1 base and J 2 bases; bases outside gene matches: 3. CDR1 SGHRS and CDR2 YFSETQ come from the germline V gene. The length of the CDR3 is 15 residues.

To note about this clonotype: One end of the junction does not line up with germline, which may come from a read error. This chain uses TRBV7-2 with TRBJ2-1, with unresolved D. The germline CDR1 and CDR2 sequences are SGHTA and FQGNSA. The CDR3 consists of 14 residues. CDR3 sequence reads: CVSSYRSQSNEQFF. CDR3 DNA sequence: TGTGTCAGCAGCTACCGATCCCAATCCAATGAGCAGTTCTTC.

This clonotype came up many times. CDR3 sequence reads: CASSPGRRTDTQYF. The CDR3 DNA follows: TGTGCCAGCAGCCCGGGACGGAGAACAGATACGCAGTATTTT. The chain carries TRBV12-3 or TRBV12-4 and TRBJ2-3; D assignment may be TRBD1 or TRBD2 (5 bases each). The CDR3 is 14 amino acids. Trimming pared 6 bases from V and 3 bases from J, leaving 13 bases between.

This clonotype came up many times. The CDR3 coding sequence is TGTGCCAGCAGCTTGGCCGGGAGAACCTCCTACAATGAGCAGTTCTTC. It codes for CASSLAGRTSYNEQFF. This chain links TRBV5-4 with TRBJ2-1; D may be TRBD2 (6 bases). V was pared by 0 bases and J by 0 bases, with 10 bases between. CDR1 and CDR2 (germline): SGHNT, YYREEE (reference sequence). This CDR3 spans 16 amino acids.

As concerns this clonotype: A much larger clone is a single base away; this may be a read error. The chain is built from TRBV9 and TRBJ2-7, with 9 bases matching TRBD2. After removal of 1 base from V and 4 bases from J, the junction contained 15 bases not matched to a gene. CDR1 is SGDLS, CDR2 YYNGEE, per germline. The CDR3 has 18 amino acids. The CDR3 loop is CASSVLIQREVLIYEQYF. CDR3 nucleotides: TGTGCCAGCAGCGTATTGATCCAGCGGGAGGTTTTGATTTACGAGCAGTACTTC.

Comments on this clonotype: A much larger clone is a single base away; this may be a read error. V is TRBV20-1 and J is TRBJ2-5; tentatively, D is TRBD2 (6 bases). CDR3 length: 14 residues. CDR1 and CDR2 from the germline V gene are DFQATT and SNEGSKA (reference sequence). The CDR3: CSASAPGVQETHYF. CDR3 coding DNA: TGCAGTGCTAGTGCACCGGGGGTCCAAGAGACCCATTACTTC.

With regard to this clonotype: A much larger clone lies a single base off, so this may be a read error. The gene calls are TRBV20-1 and TRBJ1-2; D ambiguous. The CDR3 totals 13 residues. The germline V gene has CDR1 DFQATT and CDR2 SNEGSKA (reference sequence). The CDR3 nucleotides read TGCAGTGCTGGGGTTCTAGGGAACTATGGCCACACCTTC. It yields the protein CSAGVLGNYGHTF.

This clonotype occurred many times. Written as DNA, the CDR3 is TGTGCCAGCAGCCGGGGTCCCGGCAATGAGCAGTTCTTC. It yields the protein CASSRGPGNEQFF. This chain joins TRBV14 and TRBJ2-1; D is uncertain. Deletions cut 4 bases from V and 6 bases from J, with 10 bases between. CDR1 is SGHDN and CDR2 is FVKESK in the germline V gene. CDR3 size: 13 residues. Full variable domain (missing parts from reference TRBV14 and TRBJ2-1): EAGVTQFPSHSVIEKGQTVTLRCDPISGHDNLYWYRRVMGKEIKFLLHFVKESKQDESGMPNNRFLAERTGGTYSTLKVQPAELEDSGVYFCASSRGPGNEQFFGPGTRLTVL.

The chain is built from TRBV7-3 and TRBJ2-1; tentatively, D is TRBD1 (5 bases). There are 15 residues in the CDR3. Trimming stripped 4 bases from V and 0 bases from J, with 10 bases between. Germline V lookup: CDR1 SGHTA, CDR2 FQGTGA. The CDR3 DNA follows: TGTGCCAGCAGCTCTCTAGGGGACTCCTACAATGAGCAGTTCTTC. This gives the protein CASSSLGDSYNEQFF.

This clonotype was recorded at least ten times. The chain employs TRBV6-2 or TRBV6-3 and TRBJ2-2; maybe TRBD2 (6 bases). V lost 2 bases and J lost 3, with 10 bases in between. Germline CDR1 reads MNHEY; CDR2 reads SVGEGT. CDR3 length: 15 residues. CDR3 sequence: CASSYLREDTGELFF. The CDR3 bases are TGTGCCAGCAGTTACCTGAGGGAGGACACCGGGGAGCTGTTTTTT.

The table lists this clonotype with many counts. The CDR3 spells CASSAPGQSTDTQYF. The CDR3 coding sequence is TGCGCCAGCAGCGCGCCGGGACAAAGCACAGATACGCAGTATTTT. The chain employs TRBV5-1 and TRBJ2-3, with D perhaps TRBD1 (6 bases). The V gene's germline CDR1 is SGHRS and CDR2 YFSETQ. The CDR3 runs to 15 residues. Deletions cut 4 bases from V and 0 bases from J, with 12 bases between.

This clonotype was found a few times. A read error may be the cause here, since a much bigger clone is one base away. This sequence joins TRBV20-1 and TRBJ2-7; 8 bases agree with TRBD2. CDR1 is DFQATT, CDR2 SNEGSKA, per germline (reference sequence). The CDR3 loop spans 14 amino acids. The ends lost 6 bases at V and 4 bases at J; junction bases unmatched: 11. The CDR3 DNA reads TGCAGTGCCTTGTGGTTAGCGGGAAGGTACGAGCAGTACTTC. This sequence encodes CSALWLAGRYEQYF.

This clonotype has only a few counts. A read error may explain this, as a much larger clone is one base away. The chain has TRBV20-1 and TRBJ1-2; D remains unclear. Trimming took 3 bases from V and 8 from J, leaving 16 bases between them. The CDR3 covers 13 residues. Germline assignment: CDR1 DFQATT and CDR2 SNEGSKA (reference sequence). The CDR3 nucleotides read TGCAGTGCTAGGAGAGGGCCTCTCGGAGGCTACACCTTC. It encodes CSARRGPLGGYTF.

This clonotype was observed at least ten times. The chain is built from TRBV20-1 and TRBJ1-1; no reliable D call. The CDR3 is made up of 14 amino acids. The V end lost 0 bases, the J end lost 2 bases, and 10 bases lay between the germline ends. The germline V gene has CDR1 DFQATT and CDR2 SNEGSKA (reference sequence). The CDR3 DNA sequence: TGCAGTGCTAGAGATCCTCAGGCAAACACTGAAGCTTTCTTT. Its protein is CSARDPQANTEAFF.

This clonotype was seen at least ten times. The V and J genes are TRBV5-5 and TRBJ1-2; D is undetermined. The CDR3 has 15 amino acids. The germline V gene has CDR1 SGHKS and CDR2 YYEKEE (reference sequence). Trimming took off 4 bases at V and 8 bases at J, with 21 bases between the two ends. Here the CDR3 reads CASSQGMTVFEGYTF. The DNA of the CDR3 is TGTGCCAGCAGCCAAGGGATGACGGTCTTTGAAGGCTACACCTTC.

This clonotype came up many times. This chain links TRBV7-2 with TRBJ1-5, with D possibly matching TRBD1 (5 bases). This CDR3 comprises 16 residues. Per germline, CDR1 SGHTA and CDR2 FQGNSA. V was cut by 1 base and J by 5 bases, with 15 bases left in between. CDR3 DNA: TGTGCCAGCAGCTTAGGACCCGCAGAAGGGGATCAGCCCCAGCATTTT. Its translation: CASSLGPAEGDQPQHF.

This clonotype was detected a few times. The chain links TRBV4-3 to TRBJ2-2; 9 bases map to TRBD1. The CDR3 spans 14 residues. Germline V gene lookup returns CDR1 LGHNA and CDR2 YSLEER. V lost 0 bases to trimming and J lost 14 bases; unmatched junction nucleotides: 7. The CDR3 DNA is TGCGCCAGCAGCCAAGACCAAGGGACAGGGAGACTGTTTTTT. Residues: CASSQDQGTGRLFF.

This clonotype was counted many times. The V gene is TRBV2, the J gene TRBJ2-7, with 9 bases that match TRBD1. This CDR3 is 16 amino acids long. The V and J ends lost 9 bases and 0 bases, in that order; junction bases with no gene match: 12. Per germline, CDR1 SNHLY and CDR2 FYNNEI. The CDR3 reads CASDQTRDRDSYEQYF. CDR3 coding DNA: TGTGCCAGTGACCAGACCCGGGACAGGGACTCCTACGAGCAGTACTTC.

The rearrangement joins TRBV7-8 to TRBJ2-2; D is unresolved. Trimming removed 2 bases from V and 6 bases from J, with 13 bases in between. This CDR3 region has 15 residues. Germline lookup yields CDR1 SGHVS and CDR2 FQNEAQ. The CDR3 protein is CASSLRSKVAGELFF. In DNA form, the CDR3 reads TGTGCCAGCAGCTTAAGGTCAAAGGTGGCCGGGGAGCTGTTTTTT.

In the case of this clonotype: Possible read error: a much larger clone is one base away. V and J are TRBV10-3 and TRBJ2-3; D call uncertain. This CDR3 is built from 11 residues. Germline V CDR1 and CDR2: ENHRY, SYGVKD. The CDR3 reads CAIGYTHTQYF. The CDR3 DNA reads as TGTGCCATCGGCTACACACATACGCAGTATTTT.